Listed below are T cell receptor beta chains from one sample, sequenced in a study of human T cells and chemical hapten exposure. TCRdb called the 5' RACE reads again in MiXCR, with one record for every CDR3 protein. The sample includes about 140,000 distinct CDR3 sequences, approximately 4% seen only once; the top ten take under 1.5%. Source of these receptors: a female donor in good health. Each CDR3 is given with its conserved first and last residue. The order of the fields is V gene, J gene, D gene, clone size, CDR3 protein, CDR3 DNA. A D gene is named only where the DNA matches it firmly. Clone size is given for some rows only: seen once, a few or many times, or a class if the clone is expanded.

>TRBV12-3/TRBV12-4|TRBJ2-3|TRBD2|NA
CASTHPQRGGKHTDTQYF
TGTGCCAGCACCCACCCCCAGCGGGGGGGGAAACACACAGATACGCAGTATTTT
>TRBV12-3/TRBV12-4|TRBJ1-4|NA|many
CASSLSTVNEKLFF
TGTGCCAGCAGTTTAAGTACAGTCAATGAAAAACTGTTTTTT
>TRBV6-1|TRBJ1-1|NA|many
CASSRDPGTEAFF
TGTGCCAGCAGTAGAGATCCTGGGACTGAAGCTTTCTTT
>TRBV28|TRBJ2-7|TRBD1|many
CASSLLFGTENSYEQYF
TGTGCCAGCAGTCTGCTCTTCGGGACAGAAAACTCCTACGAGCAGTACTTC
>TRBV7-7|TRBJ2-5|NA|many
CASSPTDRPGQTQYF
TGTGCTAGCAGCCCAACCGACAGGCCGGGGCAGACCCAGTACTTC
>TRBV29-1|TRBJ1-1|NA|many
CSVAVAGLAFF
TGCAGCGTTGCAGTAGCGGGGCTAGCTTTCTTT
>TRBV4-2|TRBJ1-1|TRBD1|many
CASSQFRTGGEAFF
TGTGCCAGCAGCCAATTCCGGACAGGGGGCGAAGCTTTCTTT
>TRBV28|TRBJ1-4|NA|few
CASSPFATNEKLFF
TGTGCCAGCAGTCCCTTTGCAACTAATGAAAAACTGTTTTTT
>TRBV11-2|TRBJ2-1|NA|few
CASSLVRGFRNEQFF
TGTGCCAGCAGCTTAGTACGGGGTTTTCGGAATGAGCAGTTCTTC
>TRBV6-5|TRBJ1-6|NA|NA
CASSYSNRAGSYNSPLHF
TGTGCCAGCAGTTACTCCAACAGGGCGGGCTCCTATAATTCACCCCTCCACTTT
>TRBV7-9|TRBJ2-1|TRBD2|few
CASSLYVGTSGANEQFF
TGTGCCAGCAGCTTATACGTCGGGACTAGCGGGGCCAATGAGCAGTTCTTC
>TRBV2|TRBJ1-5|NA|many
CASRSAERGSNQPQHF
TGTGCCAGCAGGTCAGCGGAACGGGGAAGCAATCAGCCCCAGCATTTT
>TRBV28|TRBJ2-4|TRBD1|many
CASSLGQGGRVAKNIQYF
TGTGCCAGCAGTTTGGGACAGGGGGGAAGAGTAGCCAAAAACATTCAGTACTTC
>TRBV6-4|TRBJ2-3|NA|many
CASSDSSGSMGTDTQYF
TGTGCCAGCAGTGACTCTTCCGGGAGCATGGGCACAGATACGCAGTATTTT
>TRBV19|TRBJ1-5|NA|NA
CASMGWGDQPQHF
TGTGCCAGTATGGGTTGGGGGGATCAGCCCCAGCATTTT
>TRBV6-2/TRBV6-3|TRBJ2-1|NA|NA
CASSPIAGVGYNEQFF
TGTGCCAGCAGTCCCATTGCAGGGGTGGGCTACAATGAGCAGTTCTTC
>TRBV11-2|TRBJ2-1|TRBD2|NA
CASSFGTIGNEQFF
TGTGCCAGCAGCTTCGGGACTATCGGCAATGAGCAGTTCTTC
>TRBV12-3/TRBV12-4|TRBJ2-5|NA|many
CASSLRRQVETQYF
TGTGCCAGCAGTTTACGAAGGCAGGTAGAGACCCAGTACTTC
>TRBV5-4|TRBJ2-3|TRBD2|few
CASSSGLAGGLGTDTQYF
TGTGCCAGCAGCTCGGGACTAGCGGGGGGGTTGGGCACAGATACGCAGTATTTT
>TRBV29-1|TRBJ2-7|TRBD2|many
CSVESAGGSYEQYF
TGCAGCGTTGAATCAGCGGGGGGTTCCTACGAGCAGTACTTC
>TRBV9|TRBJ1-6|NA|few
CASSHRNSPLHF
TGTGCCAGCAGCCACCGAAATTCACCCCTCCACTTT
>TRBV4-1|TRBJ2-1|TRBD2|many
CASSQEKLAGYNEQFF
TGCGCCAGCAGCCAAGAAAAGCTAGCGGGATACAATGAGCAGTTCTTC
>TRBV4-2|TRBJ1-4|NA|few
CASGMRINEKLFF
TGTGCCAGCGGCATGCGCATAAATGAAAAACTGTTTTTT
>TRBV12-3/TRBV12-4|TRBJ1-1|NA|many
CASSPGPFGDTEAFF
TGTGCCAGCAGTCCCGGACCATTTGGGGACACTGAAGCTTTCTTT
>TRBV5-4|TRBJ1-6|NA|many
CASSNPGRSNSPLHF
TGTGCCAGCAGTAATCCGGGACGGTCTAATTCACCCCTCCACTTT
>TRBV5-1|TRBJ2-5|NA|few
CASSLDSLQETQYF
TGCGCCAGCAGCCTGGACAGCCTCCAAGAGACCCAGTACTTC
>TRBV27|TRBJ2-3|NA|many
CASSPLGGPDTQYF
TGTGCCAGCAGTCCTCTTGGTGGGCCAGATACGCAGTATTTT
>TRBV5-1|TRBJ2-7|NA|many
CASSVSGFAYEQYF
TGCGCCAGCAGCGTTTCAGGGTTCGCCTACGAGCAGTACTTC
>TRBV7-9|TRBJ2-4|TRBD1|many
CASSLQQGDSSYF
TGTGCCAGCAGCTTACAACAGGGGGACAGCTCGTACTTC
>TRBV30|TRBJ1-4|NA|many
CAWSMGNGNEKLFF
TGTGCCTGGAGTATGGGGAACGGGAATGAAAAACTGTTTTTT
>TRBV19|TRBJ2-4|TRBD2|many
CASSIEAAGLAKNIQYF
TGTGCCAGTAGTATAGAGGCAGCGGGGTTAGCCAAAAACATTCAGTACTTC
>TRBV3-1|TRBJ1-2|TRBD1|many
CASSEEGDRDFYGYTF
TGTGCCAGCAGCGAAGAGGGGGACAGAGATTTCTATGGCTACACCTTC
>TRBV15|TRBJ2-5|TRBD1|few
CATSRDRGGETQYF
TGTGCCACCAGCAGGGACAGGGGTGGGGAGACCCAGTACTTC
>TRBV11-2|TRBJ1-1|NA|few
CASSPRQTRNTEAFF
TGTGCCAGCAGCCCGAGACAGACGAGGAACACTGAAGCTTTCTTT
>TRBV27|TRBJ2-7|NA|many
CASSPRVSAEEQYF
TGTGCCAGCAGTCCCCGGGTATCCGCTGAAGAGCAGTACTTC
>TRBV6-6|TRBJ2-7|NA|many
CASTKRAASSYEQYF
TGTGCCAGCACCAAACGGGCAGCGAGCTCCTACGAGCAGTACTTC
>TRBV12-3/TRBV12-4|TRBJ1-1|NA|NA
CASSLWGDTEALF
TGTGCCAGCAGTTTATGGGGGGACACTGAAGCTCTCTTT
>TRBV5-1|TRBJ1-6|NA|many
CASSLDTWGNSPLHF
TGCGCCAGCAGCTTGGACACTTGGGGGAATTCACCCCTCCACTTT
>TRBV7-9|TRBJ2-7|NA|NA
CAEKDGPYEQYF
TGTGCCGAGAAGGACGGACCCTACGAGCAGTACTTC
>TRBV25-1|TRBJ1-3|NA|many
CASSEYNRVSGNTIYF
TGTGCCAGCAGTGAATATAACAGGGTCTCTGGAAACACCATATATTTT
>TRBV5-6|TRBJ2-1|NA|NA
CASGRRGGNYNEQFF
TGTGCCAGCGGACGCAGAGGGGGAAACTACAATGAGCAGTTCTTC
>TRBV5-6|TRBJ2-1|NA|NA
CASSLESRRGCENEQFF
TGTGCCAGCAGCTTGGAAAGTCGCAGGGGATGTGAAAATGAGCAGTTCTTC
>TRBV12-3/TRBV12-4|TRBJ2-3|TRBD2|many
CASSFYPGGDTDTQYF
TGTGCCAGCAGTTTCTATCCGGGGGGAGACACAGATACGCAGTATTTT
>TRBV2|TRBJ2-3|NA|many
CASREDTDTQYF
TGTGCCAGCAGAGAAGACACAGATACGCAGTATTTT
>TRBV20-1|TRBJ2-1|NA|few
CSARDLAEQFF
TGCAGTGCTAGAGATCTAGCCGAGCAGTTCTTC
>TRBV5-4|TRBJ2-7|TRBD2|many
CASSLGRLAGTYEQYF
TGTGCCAGCAGCTTGGGGCGTCTAGCGGGGACTTACGAGCAGTACTTC
>TRBV5-1|TRBJ2-2|TRBD1|NA
CASSLIRGPTGELFF
TGCGCCAGCAGCTTGATAAGGGGGCCAACCGGGGAGCTGTTTTTT
>TRBV28|TRBJ1-5|TRBD1|NA
CASSFCEQGSTGNQPQHF
TGTGCCAGCAGTTTCTGTGAACAGGGGTCCACAGGCAATCAGCCCCAGCATTTT
>TRBV29-1|TRBJ2-5|TRBD1|few
CSVAPGTDPETQYF
TGCAGCGTTGCCCCCGGGACAGATCCGGAGACCCAGTACTTC
>TRBV6-4|TRBJ2-7|TRBD2|NA
CASSDSGRGGAYEQYF
TGTGCCAGCAGTGACTCGGGTCGGGGGGGCGCCTACGAGCAGTACTTC
>TRBV3-1|TRBJ1-1|NA|many
CASSQGDGAFF
TGTGCCAGCAGCCAGGGGGATGGAGCTTTCTTT
>TRBV10-3|TRBJ2-5|TRBD1|NA
CAMGQGNQETQYF
TGTGCCATGGGACAGGGAAACCAAGAGACCCAGTACTTC
>TRBV29-1|TRBJ2-7|NA|NA
CSGIRGYEQYF
TGCAGCGGAATAAGGGGTTACGAGCAGTACTTC
>TRBV7-9|TRBJ2-5|NA|many
CASSPTLVRGRAQYF
TGTGCCAGCAGCCCTACTCTGGTCAGGGGAAGGGCCCAGTACTTC
>TRBV28|TRBJ1-1|TRBD1|many
CASNPAGQGADTEAFF
TGTGCCAGCAATCCGGCGGGGCAGGGGGCCGACACTGAAGCTTTCTTT
>TRBV7-2|TRBJ2-7|NA|many
CASSLAGTTVSYEQYF
TGTGCCAGCAGCTTAGCTGGGACAACTGTCTCCTACGAGCAGTACTTC
>TRBV6-2/TRBV6-3|TRBJ1-4|NA|few
CASRPGRTNEKLFF
TGTGCCAGCAGACCGGGGAGGACTAATGAAAAACTGTTTTTT